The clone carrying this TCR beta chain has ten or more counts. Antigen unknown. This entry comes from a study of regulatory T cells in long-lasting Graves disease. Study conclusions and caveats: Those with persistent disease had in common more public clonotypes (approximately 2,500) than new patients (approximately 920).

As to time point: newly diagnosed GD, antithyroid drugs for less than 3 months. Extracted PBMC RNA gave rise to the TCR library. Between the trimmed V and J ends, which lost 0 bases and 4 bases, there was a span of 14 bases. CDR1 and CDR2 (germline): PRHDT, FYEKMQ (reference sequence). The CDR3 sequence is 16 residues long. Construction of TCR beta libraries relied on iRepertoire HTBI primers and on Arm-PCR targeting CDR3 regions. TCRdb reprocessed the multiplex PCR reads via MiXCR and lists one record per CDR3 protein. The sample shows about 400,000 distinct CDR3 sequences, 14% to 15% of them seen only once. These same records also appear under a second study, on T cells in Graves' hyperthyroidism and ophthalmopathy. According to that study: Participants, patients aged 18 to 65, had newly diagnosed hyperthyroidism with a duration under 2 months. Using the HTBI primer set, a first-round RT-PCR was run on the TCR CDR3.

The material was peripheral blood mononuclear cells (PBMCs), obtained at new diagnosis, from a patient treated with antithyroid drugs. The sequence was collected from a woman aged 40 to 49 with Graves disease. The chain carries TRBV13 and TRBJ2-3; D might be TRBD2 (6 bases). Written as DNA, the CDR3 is TGTGCCAGCAGCTTAGGGGAGGGCCGTTTTGCAGATACGCAGTATTTT. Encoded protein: CASSLGEGRFADTQYF.